The 30 T cell receptor beta chains below all came from one sample that was sequenced in a study of CD8 T cells in Susac syndrome. An input of about 0.45 to 1 ug of RNA was subjected to reverse transcription using random hexamers. TCRdb reanalysed the immunoSEQ multiplex PCR reads using MiXCR and keeps one entry per CDR3 protein. The sample consists of 90,000 or so distinct CDR3 sequences, approximately 92% of them appearing once. The sample comprised CD8+ T cells from PBMCs. These receptors originate from a human donor in good health.

The chain uses TRBV7-9 and TRBJ2-7; tentative D call: TRBD2 (7 bases). Germline V gene data show CDR1 as SEHNR and CDR2 as FQNEAQ (reference sequence). The ends were cut back, 5 bases at V and 2 bases at J, with 16 bases in the middle. This CDR3 contains 15 residues. The CDR3 nucleotides are TGTGCCAGCAGCCCACCGAGCGGGACAACCTACGAGCAGTACTTC. Protein sequence: CASSPPSGTTYEQYF.

This chain connects TRBV3-1 to TRBJ2-3; TRBD2 aligns across 10 bases. CDR3 length equals 15 residues. With V trimmed by 5 bases and J by 4 bases, 6 bases remained unmatched. Germline V lookup: CDR1 LGHDT, CDR2 YNNKEL (reference sequence). CDR3: CASSEAGGLADTQYF. For the CDR3, the DNA is TGTGCCAGCAGCGAAGCGGGGGGGTTGGCAGATACGCAGTATTTT.

The chain uses TRBV2 and TRBJ2-2; D gene unclear. The V end was cut by 4 bases, the J end by 2 bases, with 5 bases between. The germline V gene has CDR1 SNHLY and CDR2 FYNNEI. This CDR3 contains 13 residues. For the CDR3, the DNA is TGTGCCAGCAGTGCGGCAAACACCGGGGAGCTGTTTTTT. Translated, it gives CASSAANTGELFF.

The chain joins TRBV7-2 to TRBJ2-2, with 8 bases lining up with TRBD1. The CDR3 has 16 amino acids. V gave up 1 base and J gave up 5 bases; unmatched junction bases: 6. Per the germline V gene, CDR1 is SGHTA and CDR2 is FQGNSA. The CDR3 spells CASSLGAGGLTGELFF. The DNA for the CDR3 is TGTGCCAGCAGCTTAGGGGCAGGGGGCCTAACCGGGGAGCTGTTTTTT. The full variable domain, in which reference TRBV7-2 and TRBJ2-2 provide the parts outside the CDR3, is GAGVSQSPSNKVTEKGKDVELRCDPISGHTALYWYRQSLGQGLEFLIYFQGNSAPDKSGLPSDRFSAERTGGSVSTLTIQRTQQEDSAVYLCASSLGAGGLTGELFFGEGSRLTVL.

For the CDR3, the DNA is TGTGCCGGACAGGGGAGTGACTATGGCTACACCTTC. Amino acids: CAGQGSDYGYTF. This sequence joins TRBV10-3 and TRBJ1-2, with 9 bases matching TRBD1. Germline CDR1 is ENHRY and CDR2 is SYGVKD. After removal of 11 bases from V and 3 bases from J, the junction contained 4 bases not matched to a gene. This CDR3 spans 12 amino acids.

The rearrangement uses TRBV18 and TRBJ2-3; 15 positions agree with TRBD2. The germline V gene has CDR1 KGHSH and CDR2 LQKENI. The CDR3 is 18 amino acids. V shed 3 bases, J shed 0 bases, and the junction held 4 bases outside the gene matches. This chain's CDR3 is CASSPGTSGRTSTDTQYF. CDR3 sequence (DNA): TGTGCCAGCTCACCGGGGACTAGCGGGAGGACTAGCACAGATACGCAGTATTTT.

The rearrangement links TRBV15 to TRBJ2-7; D remains ambiguous. With 8 bases removed from V and 0 bases from J, the gap between germline ends came to 5 bases. The CDR3 covers 11 residues. In germline, CDR1 is LNHNV, CDR2 YYDKDF (reference sequence). CDR3 in DNA: TGTGCCACCGCTAACTCCTACGAGCAGTACTTC. It specifies CATANSYEQYF.

The chain combines TRBV2 with TRBJ2-3; 10 bases line up with TRBD2. The CDR3 totals 15 residues. V trimming: 7 bases; J trimming: 1 base; junction bases outside the gene matches: 5. Germline lookup yields CDR1 SNHLY and CDR2 FYNNEI. CDR3 protein: CASTVLAGGTDTQYF. CDR3 sequence (DNA): TGTGCCAGCACAGTCCTAGCGGGAGGCACAGATACGCAGTATTTT.

This rearrangement joins TRBV29-1 to TRBJ1-2; 9 nucleotides match TRBD1. The junction had 8 bases not matched to a gene; V was cut back by 4 bases and J by 8 bases. This CDR3 region has 13 residues. Germline CDR1 SQVTM, CDR2 ANQGSEA. The CDR3 sequence: CSVVGEDRGGYTF. As DNA, the CDR3 is TGCAGCGTTGTGGGGGAGGACAGGGGCGGCTACACCTTC.

The chain is built from TRBV5-1 and TRBJ1-6, with D possibly being TRBD1 (5 bases). Germline CDR1 SGHRS, CDR2 YFSETQ. Trimming took 1 base from V and 13 from J, leaving 12 bases between them. The CDR3 runs to 13 residues. In DNA form, the CDR3 reads TGCGCCAGCAGCTTGAGCGGGGGTCCTCCCCTCCACTTT. Protein sequence: CASSLSGGPPLHF.

This chain uses TRBV15 with TRBJ2-5; D is unclear. Germline loops: CDR1 LNHNV, CDR2 YYDKDF (reference sequence). The V end lost 5 bases, the J end lost 5 bases, and 18 bases lay between the germline ends. CDR3 size: 15 residues. CDR3 residues: CATSAISLIRETQYF. The CDR3 coding sequence is TGTGCCACCAGCGCGATTAGCCTAATTCGGGAGACCCAGTACTTC.

The V call is TRBV20-1, the J call TRBJ2-1; D is ambiguous. Trimming stripped 7 bases from V and 4 bases from J, with 8 bases between. The CDR3 loop spans 11 amino acids. Looked up from germline, CDR1 is DFQATT and CDR2 is SNEGSKA (reference sequence). The CDR3 is CSVGEYNEQFF. CDR3 nucleotides: TGCAGTGTAGGCGAATACAATGAGCAGTTCTTC.

Only one count was recorded for this clonotype. The chain recombines TRBV4-2 with TRBJ2-1; D unclear. Germline V gene lookup returns CDR1 LGHNA and CDR2 YNFKEQ. The CDR3 is 16 residues long. V gave up 1 base and J gave up 0 bases, with 10 bases separating them. The CDR3 bases are TGTGCCAGCAGCCAAGCGCATCACGGCTCCTACAATGAGCAGTTCTTC. Protein sequence: CASSQAHHGSYNEQFF.

CDR3 in DNA: TGTGCCACCGGGACAGCCTTCAATCAGCCCCAGCATTTT. Amino acids: CATGTAFNQPQHF. J is TRBJ1-5 and V is TRBV6-5, with 7 nucleotides matching TRBD1. The germline V gene encodes CDR1 MNHEY and CDR2 SVGAGI. The V segment lost 10 bases and the J segment 3 bases; nucleotides outside the gene matches: 6. The CDR3 contains 13 residues.

This clonotype was recorded once. The V gene is TRBV4-1, the J gene TRBJ2-2, with D perhaps matching TRBD2 (6 bases). Germline lookup yields CDR1 MGHRA and CDR2 YSYEKL. V lost 4 bases, J lost 7 bases, and 13 bases lay in between. The CDR3 consists of 14 residues. This CDR3 is CASSLGLGSGELFF. DNA for the CDR3: TGCGCCAGCAGCCTGGGACTGGGGAGCGGGGAGCTGTTTTTT.

The V gene is TRBV2, the J gene TRBJ2-7; no firm D call. The CDR3 has 13 amino acids. CDR1 SNHLY and CDR2 FYNNEI come from the germline V gene. The V end lost 4 bases, the J end lost 3 bases, and 10 bases lay between the germline ends. The CDR3 bases are TGTGCCAGCAGTGTTGGCGACATCTACGAGCAGTACTTC. The encoded protein is CASSVGDIYEQYF.

The V gene is TRBV6-1, the J gene TRBJ1-4; D possibly corresponds to TRBD1 (5 bases). Trimming took off 7 bases at V and 4 bases at J, with 16 bases between the two ends. Germline CDR1 reads MNHNS; CDR2 reads SASEGT. This CDR3 has 15 residues. CDR3 DNA sequence: TGTGCCAGCACAGCCTTCGACAGTTTTAATGAAAAACTGTTTTTT. Protein sequence: CASTAFDSFNEKLFF.

This clonotype has just a few counts. The J gene is TRBJ1-1, the V gene TRBV5-6; D is perhaps TRBD1 (5 bases). Trimming cost V 0 bases and J 1 base, with 7 bases left between them. Germline CDR1 SGHDT, CDR2 YYEEEE. The CDR3 consists of 14 residues. CDR3 protein: CASSLGGGNTEAFF. In DNA form, the CDR3 reads TGTGCCAGCAGCTTGGGTGGGGGGAACACTGAAGCTTTCTTT.

This sequence joins TRBV5-1 and TRBJ1-2; D gene unclear. The V and J ends lost 0 bases and 5 bases respectively, with 11 bases between them. In germline, CDR1 is SGHRS, CDR2 YFSETQ. The CDR3 totals 14 residues. The DNA for the CDR3 is TGCGCCAGCAGCTTGGGCCCGGATCAGTATGGCTACACCTTC. Residues: CASSLGPDQYGYTF. Full variable domain (outside the CDR3, taken from reference TRBV5-1 and TRBJ1-2): KAGVTQTPRYLIKTRGQQVTLSCSPISGHRSVSWYQQTPGQGLQFLFEYFSETQRNKGNFPGRFSGRQFSNSRSEMNVSTLELGDSALYLCASSLGPDQYGYTFGSGTRLTVV.

The chain uses TRBV2 and TRBJ2-6; D gene unclear. Germline V gene lookup returns CDR1 SNHLY and CDR2 FYNNEI. Trimming removed 3 bases at V and 0 bases at J, with 15 bases between. The CDR3 is 18 amino acids. For the CDR3, the DNA is TGTGCCAGCAGTGATATCCTGACTTCTGGCTCTGGGGCCAACGTCCTGACTTTC. Amino acids: CASSDILTSGSGANVLTF.

The chain combines TRBV14 with TRBJ2-7, with D hard to call. Germline V gene data show CDR1 as SGHDN and CDR2 as FVKESK. V was clipped by 4 bases and J by 1 base, with 11 bases between them. The CDR3 has 14 residues. The CDR3 loop is CASSRGSISYEQYF. CDR3 DNA sequence: TGTGCCAGCAGCCGAGGAAGTATTTCCTACGAGCAGTACTTC.

The chain employs TRBV29-1 and TRBJ2-1, with 8 positions matching TRBD1. Germline CDR1 is SQVTM and CDR2 is ANQGSEA. The junction had 11 bases not matched to a gene; V was cut back by 7 bases and J by 6 bases. CDR3 length: 14 amino acids. DNA for the CDR3: TGCAGCGCCGGGACAGGCGTTATCCCCAATGAGCAGTTCTTC. This translates into CSAGTGVIPNEQFF.

The CDR3 loop is CASRDRGPNIQYF. In nucleotides, the CDR3 is TGTGCCAGCAGGGACAGGGGGCCAAACATTCAGTACTTC. The V and J genes are TRBV6-1 and TRBJ2-4; 11 positions agree with TRBD1. J lost 6 bases, V lost 6 bases, and 1 base had no gene match. Looked up from germline, CDR1 is MNHNS and CDR2 is SASEGT. The CDR3 extends over 13 amino acids.

The chain is built from TRBV20-1 and TRBJ2-1; 9 nucleotides align to TRBD2. The germline V gene encodes CDR1 DFQATT and CDR2 SNEGSKA (reference sequence). There are 15 residues in the CDR3. V shed 3 bases and J 5 bases; nucleotides not matched to a gene: 8. CDR3 sequence reads: CSARGGGAVHNEQFF. As DNA, the CDR3 is TGCAGTGCTAGGGGCGGGGGGGCCGTCCACAATGAGCAGTTCTTC.

This clonotype was observed a handful of times. The chain couples TRBV18 to TRBJ2-7; 10 nucleotides align to TRBD1. Germline V gives CDR1 KGHSH, CDR2 LQKENI. CDR3 size: 16 residues. V trimming: 5 bases; J trimming: 0 bases; junction bases outside the gene matches: 7. CDR3 nucleotides: TGTGCCAGCTCAGCGAACCGGGACAGGGGCTCCTACGAGCAGTACTTC. It yields the protein CASSANRDRGSYEQYF.

The chain links TRBV12-3 or TRBV12-4 to TRBJ1-2, with a weak D call TRBD1 (5 bases). V lost 7 bases to trimming and J lost 4 bases, with 13 bases between them. The CDR3 totals 13 residues. Written as DNA, the CDR3 is TGTGCCAGCACCGCGGGGGTGGCCTATGGCTACACCTTC. Translated: CASTAGVAYGYTF.

This chain links TRBV13 with TRBJ1-6; D unclear. V lost 2 bases and J lost 9, with 11 bases in between. Germline V lookup: CDR1 PRHDT, CDR2 FYEKMQ (reference sequence). The CDR3 sequence is 14 residues long. CDR3 amino acids: CASSLRAVGSPLHF. The CDR3 coding sequence is TGTGCCAGCAGCTTAAGGGCAGTAGGTTCACCCCTCCACTTT.

V usage is TRBV2 and J usage is TRBJ2-7; tentatively, D is TRBD2 (6 bases). CDR3 size: 13 residues. Germline V gives CDR1 SNHLY, CDR2 FYNNEI. V lost 7 bases, J lost 7 bases, and 17 bases lay in between. The chain's CDR3 is CASNDPGGREQYF. The CDR3 coding sequence is TGTGCCAGCAACGACCCCGGGGGAAGGGAGCAGTACTTC. Full variable domain (missing parts from reference TRBV2 and TRBJ2-7): EPEVTQTPSHQVTQMGQEVILRCVPISNHLYFYWYRQILGQKVEFLVSFYNNEISEKSEIFDDQFSVERPDGSNFTLKIRSTKLEDSAMYFCASNDPGGREQYFGPGTRLTVT.

This chain joins TRBV6-1 and TRBJ2-7, with no clear D. This CDR3 contains 11 residues. Trimming pared 0 bases from V and 7 bases from J, leaving 4 bases between. Germline V gene sequence: CDR1 MNHNS, CDR2 SASEGT. The CDR3 is CASSEAWEQYF. The CDR3 coding sequence is TGTGCCAGCAGTGAAGCTTGGGAGCAGTACTTC.

The V gene is TRBV27, the J gene TRBJ2-1; 7 bases line up with TRBD2. Germline-derived CDR1 and CDR2 are MNHEY and SMNVEV (reference sequence). The CDR3 has 15 residues. V shed 5 bases and J 7 bases; nucleotides not matched to a gene: 11. CDR3 sequence (DNA): TGTGCCAGCAGTCCCATAGGCGGGGGATGGAATGAGCAGTTCTTC. Its translation is CASSPIGGGWNEQFF.